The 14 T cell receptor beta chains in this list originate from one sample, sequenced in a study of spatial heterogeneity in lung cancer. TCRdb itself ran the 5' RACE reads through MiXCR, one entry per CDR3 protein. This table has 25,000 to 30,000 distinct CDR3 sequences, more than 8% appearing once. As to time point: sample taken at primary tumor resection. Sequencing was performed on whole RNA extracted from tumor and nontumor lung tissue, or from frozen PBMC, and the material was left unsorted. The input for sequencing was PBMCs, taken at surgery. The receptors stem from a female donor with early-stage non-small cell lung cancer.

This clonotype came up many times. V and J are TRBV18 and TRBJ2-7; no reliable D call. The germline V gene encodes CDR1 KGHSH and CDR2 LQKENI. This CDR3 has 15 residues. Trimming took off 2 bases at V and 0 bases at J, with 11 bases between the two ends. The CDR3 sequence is CASSPEGPRSYEQYF. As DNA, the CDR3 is TGTGCCAGCTCACCAGAAGGTCCACGCTCCTACGAGCAGTACTTC.

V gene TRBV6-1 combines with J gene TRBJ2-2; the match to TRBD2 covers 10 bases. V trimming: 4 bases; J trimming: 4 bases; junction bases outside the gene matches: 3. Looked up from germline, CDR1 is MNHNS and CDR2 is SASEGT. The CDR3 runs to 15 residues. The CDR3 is CASSASGSGTGELFF. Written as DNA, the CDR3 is TGTGCCAGCAGTGCTAGCGGGAGTGGCACCGGGGAGCTGTTTTTT.

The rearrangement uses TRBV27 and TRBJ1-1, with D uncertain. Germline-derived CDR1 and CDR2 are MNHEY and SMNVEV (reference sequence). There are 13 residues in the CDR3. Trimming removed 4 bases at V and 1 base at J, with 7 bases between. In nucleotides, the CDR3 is TGTGCCAGCAGTTGGGTAGCGAACACTGAAGCTTTCTTT. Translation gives CASSWVANTEAFF.

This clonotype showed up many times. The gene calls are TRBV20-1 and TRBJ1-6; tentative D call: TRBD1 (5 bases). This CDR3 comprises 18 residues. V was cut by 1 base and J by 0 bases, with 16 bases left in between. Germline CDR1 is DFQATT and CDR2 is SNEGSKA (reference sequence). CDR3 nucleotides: TGCAGTGCTAGAGTCCGTGCAGGGCCGAGCTCCTATAATTCACCCCTCCACTTT. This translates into CSARVRAGPSSYNSPLHF.

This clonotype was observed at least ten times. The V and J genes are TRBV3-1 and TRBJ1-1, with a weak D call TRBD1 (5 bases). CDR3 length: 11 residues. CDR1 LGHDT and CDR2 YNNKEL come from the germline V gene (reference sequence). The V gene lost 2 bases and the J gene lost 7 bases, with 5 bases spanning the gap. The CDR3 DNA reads TGTGCCAGCAGCCAAAGGGGTGAAGCTTTCTTT. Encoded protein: CASSQRGEAFF.

CDR3 protein: CASSLEGRNEKLFF. The CDR3 DNA reads as TGCGCCAGCAGCTTGGAGGGGCGGAATGAAAAACTGTTTTTT. V is TRBV5-1 and J is TRBJ1-4, with a possible D match to TRBD1 (5 bases). CDR1 is SGHRS and CDR2 is YFSETQ in the germline V gene. Deletions cut 0 bases from V and 5 bases from J, with 8 bases between. The CDR3 spans 14 residues. The entire variable domain, with the rest obtained from reference TRBV5-1 and TRBJ1-4, is as follows: KAGVTQTPRYLIKTRGQQVTLSCSPISGHRSVSWYQQTPGQGLQFLFEYFSETQRNKGNFPGRFSGRQFSNSRSEMNVSTLELGDSALYLCASSLEGRNEKLFFGSGTQLSVL.

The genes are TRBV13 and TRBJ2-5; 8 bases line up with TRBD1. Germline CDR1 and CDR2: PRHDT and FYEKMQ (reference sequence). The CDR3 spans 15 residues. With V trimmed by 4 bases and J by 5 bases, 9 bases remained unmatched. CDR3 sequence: CASSWTPRQGETQYF. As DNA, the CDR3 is TGTGCCAGCAGCTGGACCCCAAGACAGGGGGAGACCCAGTACTTC.

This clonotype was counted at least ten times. CDR3: CASRDRAQRGNTDTQYF. The CDR3 DNA sequence: TGTGCCAGTAGAGACCGAGCTCAGCGGGGGAACACAGATACGCAGTATTTT. The genes are TRBV19 and TRBJ2-3; 8 nucleotides match TRBD2. Per germline, CDR1 LNHDA and CDR2 SQIVND (reference sequence). The V segment lost 6 bases and the J segment 2 bases; nucleotides outside the gene matches: 13. The CDR3 contains 17 residues.

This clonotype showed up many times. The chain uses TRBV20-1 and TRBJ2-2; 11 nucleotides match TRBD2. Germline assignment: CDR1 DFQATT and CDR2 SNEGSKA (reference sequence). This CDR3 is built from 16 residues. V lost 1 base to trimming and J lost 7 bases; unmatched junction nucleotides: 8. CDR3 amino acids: CSARVETSGISGELFF. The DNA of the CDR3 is TGCAGTGCTAGAGTCGAGACTAGCGGGATTAGCGGGGAGCTGTTTTTT.

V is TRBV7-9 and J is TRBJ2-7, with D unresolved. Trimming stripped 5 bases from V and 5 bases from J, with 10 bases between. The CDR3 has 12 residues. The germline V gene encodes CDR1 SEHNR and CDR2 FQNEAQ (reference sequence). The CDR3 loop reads CASSQIEHEQYF. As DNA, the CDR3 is TGTGCCAGCAGCCAAATAGAACACGAGCAGTACTTC. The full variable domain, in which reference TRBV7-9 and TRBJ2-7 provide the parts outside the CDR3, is DTGVSQNPRHKITKRGQNVTFRCDPISEHNRLYWYRQTLGQGPEFLTYFQNEAQLEKSRLLSDRFSAERPKGSFSTLEIQRTEQGDSAMYLCASSQIEHEQYFGPGTRLTVT.

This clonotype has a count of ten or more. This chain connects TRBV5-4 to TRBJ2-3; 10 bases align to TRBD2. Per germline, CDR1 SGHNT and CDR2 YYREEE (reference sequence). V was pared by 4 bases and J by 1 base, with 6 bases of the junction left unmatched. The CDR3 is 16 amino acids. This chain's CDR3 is CASSTRLAGGTDTQYF. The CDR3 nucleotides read TGTGCCAGCAGCACCAGACTAGCGGGCGGCACAGATACGCAGTATTTT.

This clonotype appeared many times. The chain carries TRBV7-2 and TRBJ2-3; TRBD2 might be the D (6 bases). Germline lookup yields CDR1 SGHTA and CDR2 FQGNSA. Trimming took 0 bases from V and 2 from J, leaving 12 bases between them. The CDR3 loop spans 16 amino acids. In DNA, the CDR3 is TGTGCCAGCAGCTTAGCTCGGCGGGGTTCCACAGATACGCAGTATTTT. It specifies CASSLARRGSTDTQYF. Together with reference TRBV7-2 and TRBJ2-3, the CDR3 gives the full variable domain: GAGVSQSPSNKVTEKGKDVELRCDPISGHTALYWYRQSLGQGLEFLIYFQGNSAPDKSGLPSDRFSAERTGGSVSTLTIQRTQQEDSAVYLCASSLARRGSTDTQYFGPGTRLTVL.

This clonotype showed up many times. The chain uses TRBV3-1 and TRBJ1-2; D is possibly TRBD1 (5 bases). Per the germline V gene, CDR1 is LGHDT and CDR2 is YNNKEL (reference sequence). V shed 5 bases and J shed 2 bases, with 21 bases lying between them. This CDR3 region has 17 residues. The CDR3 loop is CASSKLHSKTANYGYTF. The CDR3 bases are TGTGCCAGCAGCAAACTTCATTCAAAGACAGCAAACTATGGCTACACCTTC.

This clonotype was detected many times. The CDR3 spells CSARTGRYNSPLHF. In DNA, the CDR3 is TGCAGTGCTAGGACTGGACGATATAATTCACCCCTCCACTTT. The chain recombines TRBV20-1 with TRBJ1-6; no definite D call. Trimming shortened V by 3 bases and J by 4 bases, and 10 bases separated the two germline ends. CDR1 and CDR2 from the germline V gene are DFQATT and SNEGSKA (reference sequence). This CDR3 region has 14 residues.